The next 24 T cell receptor beta chains were all read from a single sample in a study of HIV-infected children after antiretroviral therapy interruption. A 3' RACE protocol on RNA, with unique molecular identifiers, produced the TCR library. TCRdb processed the 3' RACE reads anew with MiXCR; each CDR3 protein has one entry. The sample has approximately 89,000 distinct CDR3 sequences; approximately 6.9% are singletons. Treatment of the sample: PENTA 11 planned treatment interruption arm or continuous ART arm. The source material was CD45RA+ CD4+ T cells from PBMCs, pooled from several time points, sampled from a donor given antiretroviral therapy, either interrupted or continuous. The subset is: naive CD4+ CD45RA+ CD45RO- T cells. The receptor set was obtained from a pool of human donors with HIV.

At least ten counts were recorded for this clonotype. In DNA, the CDR3 is TGTGCCAGCAGCGTAGTAGGGGATACTGAAGCTTTCTTT. This sequence encodes CASSVVGDTEAFF. The V and J genes are TRBV9 and TRBJ1-1, with a weak D call TRBD1 (5 bases). The germline V and J ends were trimmed by 0 bases and 5 bases, with 8 bases remaining between them. Germline values: CDR1 SGDLS, CDR2 YYNGEE. This CDR3 is built from 13 residues.

This clonotype was recorded at least ten times. The J gene is TRBJ2-7, the V gene TRBV5-4; 13 bases map to TRBD2. Germline V gene sequence: CDR1 SGHNT, CDR2 YYREEE (reference sequence). The CDR3 consists of 14 residues. The V segment lost 3 bases and the J segment 4 bases; nucleotides outside the gene matches: 1. The CDR3 DNA reads TGTGCCAGCAGCTGGGGACTAGCGGGATACGAGCAGTACTTC. It specifies CASSWGLAGYEQYF.

The chain links TRBV7-9 to TRBJ1-6; 9 bases are a match to TRBD1. This CDR3 is built from 16 residues. The V gene end was trimmed by 0 bases and the J gene end by 7 bases; junction bases not matched to a gene: 4. Germline CDR1 is SEHNR and CDR2 is FQNEAQ (reference sequence). This CDR3 is CASSLASGTGNSPLHF. The CDR3 DNA sequence: TGTGCCAGCAGCTTAGCATCCGGGACAGGGAATTCACCCCTCCACTTT.

The chain combines TRBV28 with TRBJ1-5; D call uncertain. This CDR3 has 14 amino acids. The germline V gene encodes CDR1 MDHEN and CDR2 SYDVKM. V lost 5 bases and J 5 bases, leaving 13 bases between the germline ends. This chain's CDR3 is CASSPPAFHQPQHF. The CDR3 region has the DNA TGTGCCAGCAGTCCACCAGCCTTCCATCAGCCCCAGCATTTT.

V is TRBV6-1 and J is TRBJ2-3; no clear D gene. The ends were cut back, 1 base at V and 5 bases at J, with 7 bases in the middle. The CDR3 loop spans 13 amino acids. CDR1 and CDR2 from the germline V gene are MNHNS and SASEGT. The CDR3 spells CASSEVGEDTQYF. CDR3 sequence (DNA): TGTGCCAGCAGTGAAGTTGGGGAAGATACGCAGTATTTT.

This clonotype was counted many times. The V and J genes are TRBV2 and TRBJ2-1, with D unclear. Germline loops: CDR1 SNHLY, CDR2 FYNNEI. Trimming shortened V by 6 bases and J by 10 bases, and 19 bases separated the two germline ends. The CDR3 runs to 14 residues. The CDR3 region has the DNA TGTGCCAGCAGGGCTACTCTCCTCCCCGTCGAGCAGTTCTTC. Its translation: CASRATLLPVEQFF.

This clonotype was seen at least ten times. The genes are TRBV19 and TRBJ1-2; D remains ambiguous. Trimming cost V 5 bases and J 4 bases, with 11 bases left between them. Germline CDR1 reads LNHDA; CDR2 reads SQIVND (reference sequence). This CDR3 has 13 residues. The CDR3 coding sequence is TGTGCCAGTAGTCCAGACGGTTTCTATGGCTACACCTTC. Its protein is CASSPDGFYGYTF.

This clonotype has ten or more counts. This rearrangement joins TRBV5-6 to TRBJ1-1, with 7 bases that match TRBD1. After removal of 0 bases from V and 3 bases from J, the junction contained 11 bases not matched to a gene. The CDR3 loop spans 17 amino acids. Per the germline V gene, CDR1 is SGHDT and CDR2 is YYEEEE. This CDR3 reads CASSLGQGARGDTEAFF. The CDR3 DNA follows: TGTGCCAGCAGCTTGGGACAGGGCGCCCGGGGGGACACTGAAGCTTTCTTT.

This clonotype was counted ten times or more. V usage is TRBV12-3 or TRBV12-4 and J usage is TRBJ2-7, with 7 nucleotides matching TRBD1. The CDR3 covers 14 residues. The trim removed 5 bases at V and 3 bases at J, leaving 7 bases unmatched. The CDR3 sequence is CASSPRTGGYEQYF. As DNA, the CDR3 is TGTGCCAGCAGTCCGCGGACAGGAGGCTACGAGCAGTACTTC.

This clonotype was seen many times. The rearrangement joins TRBV12-3 or TRBV12-4 to TRBJ1-3; TRBD1 might be the D (6 bases). V lost 6 bases, J lost 0 bases, and 18 bases lay in between. The CDR3 has 17 residues. CDR3 nucleotides: TGTGCCAGCAGCCCTAGGGGGGTTTTGGGCTCTGGAAACACCATATATTTT. Translating gives CASSPRGVLGSGNTIYF.

The sample holds many counts of this clonotype. The chain links TRBV18 to TRBJ2-5, with TRBD1 matching 9 bases. Trimming took 0 bases from V and 1 from J; bases not matched to a gene: 6. The germline V gene encodes CDR1 KGHSH and CDR2 LQKENI. There are 17 residues in the CDR3. CDR3 nucleotide sequence: TGTGCCAGCTCACCACCGAGGGGACAGGGTCCCCAAGAGACCCAGTACTTC. Its translation is CASSPPRGQGPQETQYF.

The rearrangement joins TRBV18 to TRBJ1-3; 10 bases fit TRBD1. CDR1 is KGHSH and CDR2 is LQKENI in the germline V gene. Unmatched junction bases numbered 12, after V lost 3 bases and J lost 4 bases. The CDR3 has 18 amino acids. DNA of the CDR3: TGTGCCAGCTCACCTCGACAGGGGGCGCGAGTATCAGGAAACACCATATATTTT. Its protein product is CASSPRQGARVSGNTIYF.

This clonotype was seen repeatedly, ten times or more. The chain joins TRBV9 to TRBJ2-5, with D perhaps assigned TRBD1 or TRBD2 (5 bases each). CDR1 and CDR2 from the germline V gene are SGDLS and YYNGEE. The CDR3 has 16 amino acids. V lost 0 bases to trimming and J lost 2 bases, with 14 bases between them. The CDR3 sequence: CASSVVPGRGQETQYF. The CDR3 bases are TGTGCCAGCAGCGTAGTGCCAGGGCGAGGGCAAGAGACCCAGTACTTC. The whole variable domain, filled in from reference TRBV9 and TRBJ2-5, reads DSGVTQTPKHLITATGQRVTLRCSPRSGDLSVYWYQQSLDQGLQFLIQYYNGEERAKGNILERFSAQQFPDLHSELNLSSLELGDSALYFCASSVVPGRGQETQYFGPGTRLLVL.

This clonotype was counted many times. The chain combines TRBV28 with TRBJ2-1; D is possibly TRBD2 (5 bases). The germline V gene has CDR1 MDHEN and CDR2 SYDVKM. The CDR3 loop spans 15 amino acids. Trimming took 4 bases from V and 10 from J, leaving 20 bases between them. CDR3 residues: CASSSSLGIAPEQFF. The CDR3 nucleotides are TGTGCCAGCAGTTCTTCATTAGGGATAGCGCCCGAGCAGTTCTTC.

This clonotype was seen ten or more times. As DNA, the CDR3 is TGCGCCAGCGGGTGTACCCGGGACAGGGTAGGCAATGAGCAGTTCTTC. Translation: CASGCTRDRVGNEQFF. V and J are TRBV23-1 and TRBJ2-1; the match to TRBD1 covers 9 bases. TRBV23-1 is treated as an ORF (open reading frame) with a function not yet certain. Germline trimming cut 8 bases from V and 6 bases from J; bases unmatched to any gene: 14. This CDR3 contains 16 residues.

Worth noting for this clonotype: This may stem from a read error, because a much larger clone lies one nucleotide away. The chain couples TRBV11-3 to TRBJ2-7, with 9 bases fitting TRBD1. The CDR3 covers 17 residues. CDR1 is SGHNT, CDR2 YENEEA, per germline. The CDR3 spells CTSSLDSFPGQGGEQYF. CDR3 bases: TGTACCAGCAGCTTAGATTCCTTTCCGGGACAGGGAGGCGAGCAGTACTTC. The whole variable domain, remainder taken from reference TRBV11-3 and TRBJ2-7, is EAGVVQSPRYKIIEKKQPVAFWCNPISGHNTLYWYLQNLGQGPELLIRYENEEAVDDSQLPKDRFSAERLKGVDSTLKIQPAELGDSAVYLCTSSLDSFPGQGGEQYFGPGTRLTVT.

This clonotype was picked up many times. The genes are TRBV12-3 or TRBV12-4 and TRBJ2-7, with 7 positions matching TRBD1. The V segment lost 3 bases and the J segment 2 bases; nucleotides outside the gene matches: 7. This CDR3 contains 15 residues. The CDR3 sequence is CASSFFRQGTYEQYF. As DNA, the CDR3 is TGTGCCAGCAGTTTCTTCCGACAGGGTACCTACGAGCAGTACTTC.

This clonotype was recorded many times. The chain recombines TRBV11-3 with TRBJ2-3; D is undetermined. Germline CDR1 is SGHNT and CDR2 is YENEEA. Trimming pared 0 bases from V and 0 bases from J, leaving 13 bases between. This CDR3 is built from 17 residues. CDR3 nucleotide sequence: TGTGCCAGCAGCTTAGATCGGCCCAGACCTAGCACAGATACGCAGTATTTT. This translates into CASSLDRPRPSTDTQYF.

This clonotype was counted at least ten times. The chain uses TRBV29-1 and TRBJ2-1; D perhaps matches TRBD1 (5 bases). The V end was cut by 5 bases, the J end by 14 bases, with 13 bases between. The CDR3 is 10 residues long. Per the germline V gene, CDR1 is SQVTM and CDR2 is ANQGSEA. CDR3 sequence: CSVSQGEEFF. The CDR3 DNA sequence: TGCAGCGTTAGTCAGGGCGAGGAGTTCTTC.

In its sample, this clonotype was seen many times. The genes are TRBV24-1 and TRBJ2-3; weak D call: TRBD1 (6 bases). Trimming shortened V by 7 bases and J by 2 bases, and 15 bases separated the two germline ends. The CDR3 is 15 amino acids. The germline CDR1 and CDR2 sequences are KGHDR and SFDVKD. The CDR3 nucleotides read TGTGCCACCAGCTCAAGGGGGATCTTCACAGATACGCAGTATTTT. Translated: CATSSRGIFTDTQYF.

This clonotype was seen repeatedly, ten times or more. The chain couples TRBV5-1 to TRBJ1-2, with D uncertain. The germline V gene has CDR1 SGHRS and CDR2 YFSETQ. V was cut by 3 bases and J by 6 bases, with 15 bases left in between. The CDR3 loop spans 14 amino acids. CDR3 sequence (DNA): TGCGCCAGCAGCTCCGAAGCTTCGTGGGATGGCTACACCTTC. This translates into CASSSEASWDGYTF.

In this sample, this clonotype turned up many times. V usage is TRBV10-3 and J usage is TRBJ1-1, with TRBD1 as a possible D gene (5 bases). V was clipped by 6 bases and J by 8 bases, with 13 bases between them. This CDR3 spans 12 amino acids. The germline V gene encodes CDR1 ENHRY and CDR2 SYGVKD. The CDR3 sequence: CAISDGAAEAFF. CDR3 DNA: TGTGCCATCAGCGATGGGGCGGCCGAAGCTTTCTTT.

This clonotype was counted ten times or more. The genes are TRBV3-1 and TRBJ2-5; 8 bases align to TRBD2. The J segment lost 2 bases and the V segment lost 4 bases, leaving 6 bases of the junction unmatched. This CDR3 region has 15 residues. Per germline, CDR1 LGHDT and CDR2 YNNKEL (reference sequence). CDR3 nucleotides: TGTGCCAGCAGCCCATGCACTAGCGGACAAGAGACCCAGTACTTC. Protein: CASSPCTSGQETQYF.

This clonotype was detected many times. The chain carries TRBV25-1 and TRBJ1-5; unclear D gene. Germline V gene lookup returns CDR1 MGHDK and CDR2 SYGVNS. The CDR3 spans 14 residues. Trimming cost V 5 bases and J 0 bases, with 8 bases left between them. In DNA, the CDR3 is TGTGCCAGCAGTTCGTGGGATAGCAATCAGCCCCAGCATTTT. Residues: CASSSWDSNQPQHF.